Below are 8 T cell receptor beta chains sequenced from a single sample in a study of blood T cells in healthy people across ages. Combining a sample-barcoded 5' primer with a J-beta primer mix, a second PCR ran for 7 to 11 cycles. One entry per CDR3 protein, called by TCRdb with MiXCR from the 5' RACE reads. This sample has about a million distinct CDR3 sequences, with approximately 50% found just once. The sequenced material came from blood. The receptors were gathered from an older woman in good health.

The CDR3: CASSARNSPLHF. The CDR3 coding sequence is TGTGCCAGCTCAGCCAGGAATTCACCCCTCCACTTT. The chain recombines TRBV18 with TRBJ1-6, with D hard to call. The CDR3 runs 12 residues. The V end lost 5 bases, the J end lost 7 bases, and 6 bases lay between the germline ends. CDR1 is KGHSH and CDR2 is LQKENI in the germline V gene.

The rearrangement uses TRBV29-1 and TRBJ2-3, with D possibly matching TRBD1 (5 bases). CDR1 SQVTM and CDR2 ANQGSEA come from the germline V gene. V shed 5 bases and J shed 3 bases, with 12 bases lying between them. The CDR3 has 13 amino acids. CDR3 amino acids: CSVRAGLTDTQYF. The CDR3, as DNA: TGCAGCGTTAGGGCAGGGTTAACAGATACGCAGTATTTT.

This clonotype appeared a few times. CDR3 protein: CASSPLAGLQSGQYF. The CDR3 region has the DNA TGTGCCAGCAGCCCACTAGCGGGTCTACAAAGCGGTCAGTACTTC. V usage is TRBV28 and J usage is TRBJ2-4; TRBD2 aligns across 9 bases. Germline assignment: CDR1 MDHEN and CDR2 SYDVKM. V was clipped by 6 bases and J by 12 bases; unmatched bases: 15. The CDR3 length is 15 residues.

The J gene is TRBJ2-7, the V gene TRBV28; 10 nucleotides match TRBD2. Germline values: CDR1 MDHEN, CDR2 SYDVKM. The CDR3 is 15 amino acids. The J segment lost 1 base and the V segment lost 7 bases, leaving 7 bases of the junction unmatched. The CDR3 is CASKPGTSESYEQYF. For the CDR3, the DNA is TGTGCCAGCAAACCAGGGACTAGCGAGTCCTACGAGCAGTACTTC.

The J gene is TRBJ2-1, the V gene TRBV6-2 or TRBV6-3, with D possibly matching TRBD2 (6 bases). The germline V gene has CDR1 MNHEY and CDR2 SVGEGT. Trimming shortened V by 7 bases and J by 9 bases, and 13 bases separated the two germline ends. The CDR3 runs to 12 residues. CDR3 region: CASKEPRGEQFF. Here the CDR3 DNA reads TGTGCCAGCAAAGAACCGCGGGGTGAGCAGTTCTTC.

A remark on this clonotype: A read error may produce the germline difference seen at one junction end. The V and J genes are TRBV30 and TRBJ2-3; D gene unclear. The length of the CDR3 is 15 residues. Germline loops: CDR1 GTSNPN, CDR2 SVGIG (reference sequence). The CDR3 here is CTWSVSGPFTDTQYF. CDR3 nucleotide sequence: TGTACCTGGAGTGTATCCGGGCCCTTCACAGATACGCAGTATTTT. The variable domain in full, completed from reference TRBV30 and TRBJ2-3, reads SQTIHQWPATLVQPVGSPLSLECTVEGTSNPNLYWYRQAAGRGLQLLFYSVGIGQISSEVPQNLSASRPQDRQFILSSKKLLLSDSGFYLCTWSVSGPFTDTQYFGPGTRLTVL.

CDR3 amino acids: CSVGQGTDTGELFF. CDR3 bases: TGCAGCGTTGGACAGGGTACGGACACCGGGGAGCTGTTTTTT. The chain carries TRBV29-1 and TRBJ2-2, with TRBD1 matching over 7 bases. This CDR3 contains 14 residues. Germline V gene data show CDR1 as SQVTM and CDR2 as ANQGSEA. V lost 4 bases and J lost 3; bases outside the gene matches: 5.

The chain employs TRBV7-2 and TRBJ2-1; TRBD2 matches 8 bases. Germline V gene sequence: CDR1 SGHTA, CDR2 FQGNSA. V shed 4 bases and J 7 bases; nucleotides not matched to a gene: 6. The CDR3 spans 14 residues. The CDR3 region has the DNA TGTGCCAGCAGCTCCCCGGGGGGGAGTAATGAGCAGTTCTTC. It translates to CASSSPGGSNEQFF.